This TCR beta chain came from a study of T-cell memory formation after mild COVID-19. This clonotype has just a few counts. One entry per CDR3 protein, called by TCRdb with MiXCR from the 5' RACE reads. The data show 300,000 to 400,000 distinct CDR3 sequences, 15% to 20% seen once. The germline V gene encodes CDR1 KGHSH and CDR2 LQKENI. This CDR3 region has 15 residues. Unmatched junction bases numbered 8, after V lost 5 bases and J lost 5 bases. The sequencing sample was made of PBMCs or a T cell subset sorted from them (not recorded which). The sequence came from a man aged 18 to 30 who had mild COVID-19 (a few samples of this study predate the infection). Cell type and time point are not known. The chain has TRBV18 and TRBJ1-5; 8 bases line up with TRBD1. The CDR3 spells CASSSTGGSDQPQHF. In nucleotides, the CDR3 is TGTGCCAGCTCATCAACAGGGGGGTCCGATCAGCCCCAGCATTTT.